The clone carrying this T cell receptor beta chain was seen more than once but under ten times. Its matching antigen is unknown. Sequencing ends 3 residues short of the CDR3 end; the germline J gene provides the rest. The data originate from a study of T cell clonality in common variable immunodeficiency. Regarding the study as a whole: In common variable immunodeficiency, TCR beta chains reportedly carried fewer deletions and N-nucleotide insertions.

Method: immunoSEQ multiplex PCR; TCRdb's copy keeps in-frame clones and lacks some. The sample counts about 52,000 clones, none seen once; the ten largest own 2% to 2.5%. The CDR3 contains 14 residues. Trimming took 7 bases from V and 6 from J, leaving 16 bases between them. Germline V gene lookup returns CDR1 KGHSH and CDR2 LQKENI. The sample taken for sequencing was peripheral blood mononuclear cells. The chain is built from TRBV18 and TRBJ2-1; D perhaps matches TRBD1 (5 bases). This TCR came from a person aged 18 to 70 in good health. The chain's CDR3 is CASFGQFGVNEQFF. The DNA read from the CDR3 is TGTGCCAGCTTCGGACAATTTGGGGTCAATGAG.